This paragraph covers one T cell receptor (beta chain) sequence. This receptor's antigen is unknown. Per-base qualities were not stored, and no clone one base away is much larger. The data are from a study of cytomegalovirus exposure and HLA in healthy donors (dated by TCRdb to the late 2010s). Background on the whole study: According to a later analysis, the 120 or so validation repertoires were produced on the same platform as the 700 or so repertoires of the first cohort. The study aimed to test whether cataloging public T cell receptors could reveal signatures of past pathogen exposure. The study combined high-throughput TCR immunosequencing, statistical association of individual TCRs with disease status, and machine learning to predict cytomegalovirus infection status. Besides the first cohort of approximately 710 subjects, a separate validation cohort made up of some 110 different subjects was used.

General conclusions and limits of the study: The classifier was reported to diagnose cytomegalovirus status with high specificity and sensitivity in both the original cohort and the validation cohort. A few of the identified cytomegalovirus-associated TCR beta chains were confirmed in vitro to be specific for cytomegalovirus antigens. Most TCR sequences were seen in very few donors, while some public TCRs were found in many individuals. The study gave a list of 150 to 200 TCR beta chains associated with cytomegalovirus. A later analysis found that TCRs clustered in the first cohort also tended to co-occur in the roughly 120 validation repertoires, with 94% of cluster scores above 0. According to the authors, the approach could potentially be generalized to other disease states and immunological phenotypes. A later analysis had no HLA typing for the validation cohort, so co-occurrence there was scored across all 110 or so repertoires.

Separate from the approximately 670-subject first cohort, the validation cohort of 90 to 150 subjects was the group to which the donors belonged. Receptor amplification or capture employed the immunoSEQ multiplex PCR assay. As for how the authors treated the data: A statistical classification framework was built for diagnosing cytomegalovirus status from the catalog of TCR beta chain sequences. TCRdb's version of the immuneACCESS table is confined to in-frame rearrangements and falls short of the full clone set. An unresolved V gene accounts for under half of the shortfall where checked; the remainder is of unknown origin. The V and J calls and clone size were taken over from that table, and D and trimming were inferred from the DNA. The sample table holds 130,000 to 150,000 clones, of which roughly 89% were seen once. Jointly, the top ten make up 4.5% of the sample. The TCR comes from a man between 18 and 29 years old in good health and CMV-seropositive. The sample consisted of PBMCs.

Here the CDR3 is given as CAISEPSPGAATFNYGYTF. The DNA sequence is given as TGTGCCATCAGTGAGCCGTCCCCAGGGGCCGCGACGTTTAACTATGGCTACACCTTC. Rearrangement joined TRBV10-3 to TRBJ1-2; the D segment could be TRBD1, given 6 matching bases. Looking up the germline V gene yields CDR1 ENHRY and CDR2 SYGVKD. The CDR3 numbers 19 residues from cysteine through phenylalanine. Of all the DNA, just the CDR3 is kept, 57 bases in frame from base 1. V loses 2 bases of germline sequence and J loses 1 base, and the interval between the two ends is 23 bases.